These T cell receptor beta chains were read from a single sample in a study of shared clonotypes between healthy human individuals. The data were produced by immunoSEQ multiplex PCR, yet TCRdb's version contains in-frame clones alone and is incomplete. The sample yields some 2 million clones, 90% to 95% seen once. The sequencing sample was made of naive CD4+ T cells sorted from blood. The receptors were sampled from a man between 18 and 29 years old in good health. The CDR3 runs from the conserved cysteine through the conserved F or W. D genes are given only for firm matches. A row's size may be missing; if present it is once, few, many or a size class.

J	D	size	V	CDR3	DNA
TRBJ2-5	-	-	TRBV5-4	CASSLSAPGQETQYF	TGTGCCAGCAGCTTGTCCGCCCCAGGGCAAGAGACCCAGTACTTC
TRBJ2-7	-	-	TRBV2	CASSEGLRFSYEQYF	TGTGCCAGCAGCGAAGGACTGCGTTTCTCCTACGAGCAGTACTTC
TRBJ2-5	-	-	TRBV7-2	CASSQMGGETQYF	TGTGCCAGCAGCCAAATGGGGGGAGAGACCCAGTACTTC
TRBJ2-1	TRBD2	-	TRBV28	CASSETPSGRNEQFF	TGTGCCAGCAGTGAAACGCCTAGCGGGAGAAATGAGCAGTTCTTC
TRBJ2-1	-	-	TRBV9	CASSVASRVNEQFF	TGTGCCAGCAGCGTAGCTTCGAGGGTCAATGAGCAGTTCTTC
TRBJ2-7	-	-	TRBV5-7	CASSLAAGTVTSYEQYF	TGTGCCAGCAGCTTGGCCGCGGGGACAGTTACTTCCTACGAGCAGTACTTC
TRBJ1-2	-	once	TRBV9	CASSVSPLVRDYGYTF	TGTGCCAGCAGCGTTTCTCCACTTGTAAGGGACTATGGCTACACCTTC
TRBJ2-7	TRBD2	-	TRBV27	CASSLLPGGNEQYF	TGTGCCAGCAGTTTACTGCCGGGAGGGAACGAGCAGTACTTC
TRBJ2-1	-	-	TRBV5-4	CASSEGTKGNYNEQFF	TGTGCCAGCAGCGAGGGGACAAAGGGGAACTACAATGAGCAGTTCTTC
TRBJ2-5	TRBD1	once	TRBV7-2	CASRTDRGTETQYF	TGTGCCAGCAGAACAGACAGGGGTACTGAGACCCAGTACTTC
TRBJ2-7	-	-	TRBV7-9	CASSLVDGRGNSYEQYF	TGTGCCAGCAGCTTAGTAGACGGTCGGGGGAATTCCTACGAGCAGTACTTC
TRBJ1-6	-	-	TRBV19	CASSPGTDYNSPLHF	TGTGCCAGTAGCCCCGGGACCGATTATAATTCACCCCTCCACTTT
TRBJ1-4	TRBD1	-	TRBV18	CASSPPNRGEGEKLFF	TGTGCCAGCTCACCACCGAACAGGGGAGAGGGTGAAAAACTGTTTTTT
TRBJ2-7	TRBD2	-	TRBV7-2	CASAVEGGPGNEQYF	TGTGCCAGCGCTGTTGAGGGAGGGCCGGGGAACGAGCAGTACTTC
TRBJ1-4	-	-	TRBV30	CAWSVQGSRDEKLFF	TGTGCCTGGAGTGTACAGGGATCCCGGGATGAAAAACTGTTTTTT
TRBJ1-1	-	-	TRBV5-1	CASSLGVHTEAFF	TGCGCCAGCAGCTTGGGGGTCCACACTGAAGCTTTCTTT
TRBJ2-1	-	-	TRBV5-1	CASSVDHLLTNEQFF	TGCGCCAGCAGCGTGGACCACCTACTGACCAATGAGCAGTTCTTC
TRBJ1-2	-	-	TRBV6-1	CASRITPNYGYTF	TGTGCCAGCCGCATTACACCGAACTATGGCTACACCTTC
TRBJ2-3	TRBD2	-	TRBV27	CASSLSILDPLLAGGDTDTQYF	TGTGCCAGCAGTTTATCTATCCTCGACCCCCTCCTAGCGGGAGGGGACACAGATACGCAGTATTTT
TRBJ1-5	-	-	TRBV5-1	CASSFAGDQPQHF	TGCGCCAGCAGCTTTGCCGGAGATCAGCCCCAGCATTTT
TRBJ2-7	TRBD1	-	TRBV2	CASSRTGTASYEQYF	TGTGCCAGCAGTCGGACCGGGACAGCGTCCTACGAGCAGTACTTC
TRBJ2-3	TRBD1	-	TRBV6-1	CASTEQGVGTDTQYF	TGTGCCAGCACGGAACAGGGGGTTGGCACAGATACGCAGTATTTT
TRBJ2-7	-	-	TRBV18	CASSPQAEAYEQYF	TGTGCCAGCTCACCTCAGGCAGAAGCCTACGAGCAGTACTTC
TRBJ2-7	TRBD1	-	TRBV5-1	CASSLAGGESYEQYF	TGCGCCAGCAGCTTAGCAGGGGGCGAGAGCTACGAGCAGTACTTC
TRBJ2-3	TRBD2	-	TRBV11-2	CASKLAGTDTQYF	TGTGCCAGCAAACTAGCGGGCACAGATACGCAGTATTTT
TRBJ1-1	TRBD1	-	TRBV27	CASSRTGTGAFF	TGTGCCAGCAGCCGAACCGGGACAGGGGCTTTCTTT
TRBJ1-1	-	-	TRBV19	CASSIEALGGKGAFF	TGTGCCAGTAGTATAGAGGCCCTGGGAGGGAAGGGAGCTTTCTTT
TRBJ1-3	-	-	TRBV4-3	CASSQDVTAGSGNTIYF	TGCGCCAGCAGCCAAGACGTAACCGCGGGCTCTGGAAACACCATATATTTT
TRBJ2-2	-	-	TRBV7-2	CASSSQVATGELFF	TGTGCCAGCAGCTCCCAAGTAGCTACCGGGGAGCTGTTTTTT
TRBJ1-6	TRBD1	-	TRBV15	CATRNSLMGQDNSPLHF	TGTGCCACCCGCAACTCTCTAATGGGACAGGATAATTCACCCCTCCACTTT
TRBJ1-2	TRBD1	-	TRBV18	CASSPPVSGGANYGYTF	TGTGCCAGCTCACCACCGGTTTCAGGGGGAGCTAACTATGGCTACACCTTC
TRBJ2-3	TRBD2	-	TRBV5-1	CASSLGLAGNTDTQYF	TGCGCCAGCAGCTTGGGACTAGCCGGAAACACAGATACGCAGTATTTT
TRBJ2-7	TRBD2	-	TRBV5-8	CASSRGTSGINEQYF	TGTGCCAGCAGCCGAGGGACTAGCGGGATCAACGAGCAGTACTTC
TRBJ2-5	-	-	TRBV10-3	CAISVTEFQETQYF	TGTGCCATCAGTGTCACGGAGTTTCAAGAGACCCAGTACTTC
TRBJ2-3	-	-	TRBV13	CASSLAGAGTDTQYF	TGTGCCAGCAGCTTAGCGGGGGCCGGCACAGATACGCAGTATTTT
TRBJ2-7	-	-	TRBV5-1	CASSPRTGNYEQYF	TGCGCCAGCAGCCCTCGAACCGGAAACTACGAGCAGTACTTC
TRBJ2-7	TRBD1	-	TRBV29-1	CSARQGGTYEQYF	TGCAGCGCCCGACAGGGGGGGACCTACGAGCAGTACTTC
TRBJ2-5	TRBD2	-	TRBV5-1	CASTLRAGGQETQYF	TGCGCCAGCACCCTCAGAGCGGGAGGGCAAGAGACCCAGTACTTC
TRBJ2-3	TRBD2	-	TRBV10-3	CATGLAGVDTQYF	TGTGCCACGGGACTAGCGGGGGTGGATACGCAGTATTTT
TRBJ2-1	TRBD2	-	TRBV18	CASSPIAGGINEQFF	TGTGCCAGCTCCCCGATAGCGGGAGGAATTAATGAGCAGTTCTTC
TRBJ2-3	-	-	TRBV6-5	CASSYGQNTDTQYF	TGTGCCAGCAGTTACGGGCAGAACACAGATACGCAGTATTTT
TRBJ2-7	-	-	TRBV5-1	CASSFRNVDEQYF	TGCGCCAGCAGCTTCCGTAATGTGGACGAGCAGTACTTC
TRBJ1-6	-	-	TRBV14	CASSPPGGPNSPLHF	TGTGCCAGCAGCCCCCCCGGAGGACCTAATTCACCCCTCCACTTT
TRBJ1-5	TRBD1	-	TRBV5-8	CASSDRGWQPQHF	TGTGCCAGCAGCGACAGGGGATGGCAGCCCCAGCATTTT
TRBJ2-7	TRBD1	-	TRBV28	CASSLQGTGIEQYF	TGTGCCAGCAGTTTGCAAGGGACAGGGATCGAGCAGTACTTC
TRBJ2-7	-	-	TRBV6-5	CASKDRTSGYEQYF	TGTGCCAGCAAGGATCGGACGTCTGGCTACGAGCAGTACTTC
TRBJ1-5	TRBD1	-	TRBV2	CASSATGDSNQPQHF	TGTGCCAGCAGCGCGACAGGGGACAGCAATCAGCCCCAGCATTTT
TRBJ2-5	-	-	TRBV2	CASSEQGQETQYF	TGTGCCAGCAGTGAACAAGGTCAAGAGACCCAGTACTTC
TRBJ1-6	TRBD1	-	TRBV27	CASSTGTGYNSPLHF	TGTGCCAGCAGTACTGGGACAGGGTATAATTCACCCCTCCACTTT
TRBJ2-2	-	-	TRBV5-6	CASSLFGTMNTGELFF	TGTGCCAGCAGCTTGTTCGGGACAATGAACACCGGGGAGCTGTTTTTT
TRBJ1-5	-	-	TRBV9	CASSVGGIENQPQHF	TGTGCCAGCAGCGTCGGGGGGATCGAGAATCAGCCCCAGCATTTT
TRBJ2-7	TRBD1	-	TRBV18	CASSPGTGGIYEQYF	TGTGCCAGCTCACCAGGGACAGGGGGCATCTACGAGCAGTACTTC